This T cell receptor (beta chain) was captured in a study of T-cell reconstitution after alpha-beta-depleted transplantation in children. For TCRbeta, the library was prepared with unique molecular identifiers. A single record per CDR3 protein comes from TCRdb applying MiXCR to the PCR reads. In the table there are approximately 640,000 distinct CDR3 sequences, around 16% of which are singletons. This clonotype has at least ten counts. The input for sequencing was PBMCs from the stem cell graft donor, taken from the stem cell graft. The receptor was derived from a human donor who donated a stem cell graft to a child with acute myeloid leukemia.

The chain's CDR3 is CASSGSGNTEAFF. The CDR3 bases are TGTGCCAGCAGCGGGTCCGGGAACACTGAAGCTTTCTTT. This sequence joins TRBV7-9 and TRBJ1-1; D uncertain. The V gene lost 5 bases and the J gene lost 1 base, with 8 bases spanning the gap. The CDR3 consists of 13 residues. Looked up from germline, CDR1 is SEHNR and CDR2 is FQNEAQ (reference sequence).